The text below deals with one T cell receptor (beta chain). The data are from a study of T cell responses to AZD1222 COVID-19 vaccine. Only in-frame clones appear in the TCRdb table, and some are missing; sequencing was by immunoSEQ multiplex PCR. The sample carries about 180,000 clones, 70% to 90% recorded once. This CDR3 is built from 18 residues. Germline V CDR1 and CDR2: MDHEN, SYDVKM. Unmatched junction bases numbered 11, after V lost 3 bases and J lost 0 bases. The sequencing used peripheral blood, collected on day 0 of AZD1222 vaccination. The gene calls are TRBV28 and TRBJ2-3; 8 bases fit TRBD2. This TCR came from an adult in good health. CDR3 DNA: TGTGCCAGCAGTTTCCCGCGGGGTAGCGGGGTGAGCACAGATACGCAGTATTTT. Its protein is CASSFPRGSGVSTDTQYF.